What follows are 5 T cell receptor beta chains derived from one specimen sequenced in a study of blood T cell repertoires in COVID-19. Only in-frame clones appear in the TCRdb table, and some are missing; sequencing was by immunoSEQ multiplex PCR. The table shows approximately 100,000 clones, with about 85% occurring only once. The sample was peripheral blood. All receptors come from a man aged 45-60 years in a cohort sampled during active COVID-19.

The genes are TRBV27 and TRBJ2-3; the D gene is possibly TRBD1 (5 bases). The CDR3 has 12 residues. The germline V gene has CDR1 MNHEY and CDR2 SMNVEV (reference sequence). V was cut by 5 bases and J by 5 bases, with 8 bases left in between. This CDR3 is CASSIQGDTQYF. CDR3 in DNA: TGTGCCAGCAGTATTCAGGGAGATACGCAGTATTTT.

Only a few counts were recorded for this clone. The chain links TRBV5-4 to TRBJ1-6; no firm D call. The CDR3 is 18 residues long. CDR1 is SGHNT, CDR2 YYREEE, per germline (reference sequence). Trimming pared 2 bases from V and 6 bases from J, leaving 21 bases between. The CDR3 protein is CASSFFYATIAGNSPLHF. The CDR3 DNA is TGTGCCAGCAGCTTTTTTTACGCGACAATCGCGGGTAATTCACCCCTCCACTTT.

This clone was recorded once. This chain joins TRBV28 and TRBJ1-5; D not certain. Germline CDR1 reads MDHEN; CDR2 reads SYDVKM. The length of the CDR3 is 12 residues. V lost 1 base, J lost 8 bases, and 6 bases lay in between. This CDR3 reads CASSLLFKPQHF. The CDR3 DNA reads as TGTGCCAGCAGTTTATTGTTTAAGCCCCAGCATTTT.

The chain has TRBV4-1 and TRBJ1-2; D not certain. Germline-derived CDR1 and CDR2 are MGHRA and YSYEKL. V dropped 0 bases and J dropped 5 bases, with 13 bases sitting between them. This CDR3 is 15 amino acids long. DNA for the CDR3: TGCGCCAGCAGCCAAGATGTGGTTAGTACGTATGGCTACACCTTC. Residues: CASSQDVVSTYGYTF.

The CDR3 loop reads CASSLGQGNEQFF. CDR3 nucleotide sequence: TGCGCCAGCAGCTTGGGACAGGGCAATGAGCAGTTCTTC. The chain combines TRBV5-1 with TRBJ2-1; 7 bases align to TRBD1. The V segment lost 0 bases and the J segment 6 bases; nucleotides outside the gene matches: 0. This CDR3 contains 13 residues. Germline V lookup: CDR1 SGHRS, CDR2 YFSETQ.